Listed below are T cell receptor beta chains from one sample, sequenced in a study of CD8+CD57+ T cells in acquired aplastic anemia. TCRdb used MiXCR to reprocess the reads, holding one entry per CDR3 protein. The data show 200,000 to 250,000 distinct CDR3 sequences, 60% to 80% seen once. The sequenced sample consisted of sorted CD4+, CD8+, or CD8+CD57+ T cells (not recorded which) from PBMCs. These receptors all stem from a human donor with aplastic anemia. CDR3s include the opening cysteine and the closing phenylalanine or tryptophan. A D gene is named only where the DNA matches it firmly. Clone size is given for some rows only: seen once, a few or many times, or a class if the clone is expanded.

>.|TRBJ2-2|TRBV29-1|.
CSVDLTGELFF
TGCAGCGTTGACCTGACCGGGGAGCTGTTTTTT
>.|TRBJ2-6|TRBV6-1|.
CASSPRTLGANVLTF
TGTGCCAGCAGCCCTAGGACGTTAGGGGCCAACGTCCTGACTTTC
>.|TRBJ1-2|TRBV29-1|.
CSVERAAIYGYTF
TGCAGCGTTGAACGGGCGGCGATCTATGGCTACACCTTC
>.|TRBJ1-1|TRBV9|few
CASSFGHGRDTEAFF
TGTGCCAGCAGCTTCGGACACGGCCGGGACACTGAAGCTTTCTTT
>.|TRBJ1-2|TRBV20-1|.
CSAKDRSINGYTF
TGCAGTGCTAAGGACAGAAGTATAAATGGCTACACCTTC
>TRBD1|TRBJ1-1|TRBV15|few
CATSRPFPGQGAHTEAFF
TGTGCCACCAGCAGACCATTTCCGGGACAGGGGGCGCACACTGAAGCTTTCTTT
>.|TRBJ1-6|TRBV27|once
CASSLVVGNSPLHF
TGTGCCAGCAGTTTAGTGGTAGGCAATTCACCCCTCCACTTT
>.|TRBJ1-1|TRBV15|.
CATSRDGAEAFF
TGTGCCACCAGCAGAGATGGGGCAGAAGCTTTCTTT
>.|TRBJ1-1|TRBV7-9|.
CASRNFRGEGAFF
TGTGCCAGCAGGAACTTCCGGGGGGAGGGAGCTTTCTTT
>.|TRBJ1-1|TRBV6-5|many
CASSYGGNTEAFF
TGTGCCAGCAGTTACGGAGGGAACACTGAAGCTTTCTTT
>.|TRBJ1-2|TRBV20-1|.
CSAILVGFGYTF
TGCAGTGCTATCCTCGTTGGGTTCGGGTACACCTTC
>.|TRBJ2-2|TRBV15|many
CATRQDWTNTGELFF
TGTGCCACCAGACAAGACTGGACGAACACCGGGGAGCTGTTTTTT
>.|TRBJ2-5|TRBV10-3|.
CAISEGSSYQETQYF
TGTGCCATCAGTGAAGGGTCCTCGTACCAAGAGACCCAGTACTTC
>.|TRBJ2-7|TRBV10-2|.
CASEGAAEQYF
TGCGCCAGCGAAGGAGCGGCCGAGCAGTACTTC
>TRBD2|TRBJ2-3|TRBV7-8|.
CASSSPGLYTDTQYF
TGTGCCAGCAGCTCGCCGGGACTATACACAGATACGCAGTATTTT
>.|TRBJ2-3|TRBV5-6|many
CASSFSGTWGTDTQYF
TGTGCCAGCAGCTTCTCAGGGACGTGGGGCACAGATACGCAGTATTTT
>.|TRBJ1-1|TRBV7-3|.
CASSFLPGENTEAFF
TGTGCCAGCAGCTTCCTGCCCGGGGAGAACACTGAAGCTTTCTTT
>.|TRBJ2-7|TRBV15|.
CATSRGGGQSSYEQYF
TGTGCCACCAGCAGAGGGGGGGGACAATCCTCCTACGAGCAGTACTTC
>TRBD1|TRBJ2-6|TRBV7-7|few
CASAQGGSGANVLTF
TGTGCTAGCGCACAGGGGGGCTCTGGGGCCAACGTCCTGACTTTC
>TRBD1|TRBJ2-3|TRBV4-2|many
CASSQPGTGTDTQYF
TGTGCCAGCAGCCAACCCGGGACAGGAACAGATACGCAGTATTTT
>.|TRBJ2-5|TRBV9|many
CASSVGGYNQETQYF
TGTGCCAGCAGCGTAGGGGGCTACAACCAAGAGACCCAGTACTTC
>.|TRBJ2-7|TRBV20-1|.
CSAIGLGLYEQYF
TGCAGTGCCATAGGATTGGGCCTCTACGAGCAGTACTTC
>TRBD2|TRBJ2-1|TRBV15|.
CATSNLAGVWGEQFF
TGTGCCACCAGCAATCTAGCGGGAGTGTGGGGTGAGCAGTTCTTC
>TRBD1|TRBJ2-7|TRBV11-2|few
CASSLARTGPYEQYF
TGTGCCAGCAGCCTCGCCAGGACAGGGCCCTACGAGCAGTACTTC
>.|TRBJ1-6|TRBV5-1|.
CASSLAPGDSPLHF
TGCGCCAGCAGCTTGGCCCCCGGAGATTCACCCCTCCACTTT
>TRBD2|TRBJ2-1|TRBV10-3|.
CAISESRREGEQFF
TGTGCCATCAGTGAGTCGAGGCGGGAGGGTGAGCAGTTCTTC
>TRBD1|TRBJ2-1|TRBV12-3/TRBV12-4|.
CASVSTGGSGNEQFF
TGTGCCAGCGTCTCAACAGGGGGATCGGGGAATGAGCAGTTCTTC